This T cell receptor beta chain derives from a study of cytomegalovirus exposure and HLA in healthy donors. Trimming took 6 bases from V and 2 from J; bases not matched to a gene: 3. CDR3 length: 15 amino acids. Germline V gene lookup returns CDR1 SGHVS and CDR2 FNYEAQ. PCR employed 60 Vbeta and 13 Jbeta primers. TCRdb's copy holds only in-frame clones and misses some; the assay was immunoSEQ multiplex PCR. The table for this sample gives 75,000 to 85,000 clones. The study, taken as a whole, reports: Differences between HLA loci emerged in a later analysis of TCR association rates, with DRB1 most and HLA-C fewest. In a later analysis, several top co-occurrence clusters appeared linked to parvovirus B19, influenza, CMV and Epstein-Barr virus.

Points on this clone: The target antigen is unknown.

The chain links TRBV7-6 to TRBJ2-1; 11 bases fit TRBD2. Sequenced material: PBMCs. This sequence was found in a man aged 45-65 years in good health and CMV-seronegative. The CDR3 DNA is TGTGCCAGCAGTCTTAGCGGGGGGGCCTACAATGAGCAGTTCTTC. Protein product: CASSLSGGAYNEQFF.